Below are 15 T cell receptor beta chains sequenced from a single sample in a study of graft-versus-host responses after intestinal transplantation. Sequencing was performed with immunoSEQ multiplex PCR; in TCRdb, only in-frame clones are kept and a portion is missing. This table has 78,000 or so clones, over 75% appearing once. Their cognate antigens are unknown. Material: unstimulated CD8+ T cells sorted from spleen or lymph node cells, obtained before transplant. The receptors come from a human donor who was the organ donor for an intestinal transplant.

J is TRBJ2-7 and V is TRBV7-9; 8 positions agree with TRBD1. CDR1 and CDR2 from the germline V gene are SEHNR and FQNEAQ (reference sequence). With V trimmed by 7 bases and J by 6 bases, 5 bases remained unmatched. CDR3 size: 12 residues. The CDR3, as DNA: TGTGCCAGCACCCAAGACAGGGGCGAGCAGTACTTC. It specifies CASTQDRGEQYF.

J is TRBJ1-1 and V is TRBV7-6; no definite D call. This CDR3 has 14 amino acids. The germline V and J ends were trimmed by 1 base and 1 base, with 7 bases remaining between them. CDR1 is SGHVS, CDR2 FNYEAQ, per germline. The CDR3 spells CASSLGAQNTEAFF. The CDR3 DNA reads as TGTGCCAGCAGCTTAGGGGCCCAGAACACTGAAGCTTTCTTT.

This clone came up a few times. The chain is built from TRBV19 and TRBJ1-2; D gene ambiguous. The germline V gene has CDR1 LNHDA and CDR2 SQIVND (reference sequence). This CDR3 region has 12 residues. V was trimmed by 11 bases and J by 3 bases, leaving 13 bases between them. The CDR3 is CAVRRSDYGYTF. CDR3 DNA sequence: TGTGCCGTAAGACGGAGTGACTATGGCTACACCTTC. Filled out from reference TRBV19 and TRBJ1-2, the complete variable domain reads DGGITQSPKYLFRKEGQNVTLSCEQNLNHDAMYWYRQDPGQGLRLIYYSQIVNDFQKGDIAEGYSVSREKKESFPLTVTSAQKNPTAFYLCAVRRSDYGYTFGSGTRLTVV.

This sequence joins TRBV29-1 and TRBJ1-1; perhaps TRBD1 as D (5 bases). This CDR3 contains 15 residues. CDR1 and CDR2 (germline): SQVTM, ANQGSEA. Trimming cost V 1 base and J 2 bases, with 14 bases left between them. The CDR3 DNA reads TGCAGCGTTGAAGGATTAACAGGTTTTAACACTGAAGCTTTCTTT. Residues: CSVEGLTGFNTEAFF.

This clone appeared a single time. The chain has TRBV11-2 and TRBJ2-7; 7 bases align to TRBD2. V trimming: 1 base; J trimming: 1 base; junction bases outside the gene matches: 10. This CDR3 region has 17 residues. The germline CDR1 and CDR2 sequences are SGHAT and FQNNGV. The CDR3 nucleotides read TGTGCCAGCAGCTTAGTAGGAGTGGCGGGGGAGTCCTACGAGCAGTACTTC. Translation: CASSLVGVAGESYEQYF.

As for this clone: The junction departs from germline at one end; a sequencing error may be responsible. The chain joins TRBV9 to TRBJ2-1; D gene unclear. CDR3 size: 12 residues. Germline CDR1 reads SGDLS; CDR2 reads YYNGEE. For the CDR3, the DNA is TGTGCCAGCATCGTAATCGGCCGTGAGCAGTTCTTC. This translates into CASIVIGREQFF.

The V gene is TRBV10-3, the J gene TRBJ1-1; the D gene is possibly TRBD1 (5 bases). The CDR3 runs to 12 residues. In germline, CDR1 is ENHRY, CDR2 SYGVKD. Deletions cut 7 bases from V and 8 bases from J, with 14 bases between. The CDR3 DNA reads as TGTGCCATCACCGGGACGTCAGCCGAAGCTTTCTTT. This sequence encodes CAITGTSAEAFF.

V usage is TRBV7-2 and J usage is TRBJ1-2, with TRBD1 matching over 10 bases. In germline, CDR1 is SGHTA, CDR2 FQGNSA. The V gene end was trimmed by 1 base and the J gene end by 9 bases; junction bases not matched to a gene: 14. The CDR3 extends over 17 amino acids. The CDR3 nucleotides are TGTGCCAGCAGCTTAGGGTTATCGAGACAGGGGGCGCGGAGCTACACCTTC. It translates to CASSLGLSRQGARSYTF.

The rearrangement uses TRBV5-6 and TRBJ2-7, with D maybe TRBD2 (5 bases). V dropped 0 bases and J dropped 2 bases, with 6 bases sitting between them. CDR1 and CDR2 (germline): SGHDT, YYEEEE. The CDR3 contains 13 residues. The CDR3 is CASSLVGTYEQYF. In nucleotides, the CDR3 is TGTGCCAGCAGCTTGGTCGGGACCTACGAGCAGTACTTC.

The J gene is TRBJ2-2, the V gene TRBV27; possibly TRBD1 or TRBD2 for D (5 bases each). This CDR3 is 16 amino acids long. The germline CDR1 and CDR2 sequences are MNHEY and SMNVEV (reference sequence). Trimming removed 1 base from V and 5 bases from J, with 14 bases in between. CDR3 residues: CASSLFRDPITGELFF. CDR3 DNA sequence: TGTGCCAGCAGTTTATTCAGGGACCCAATAACCGGGGAGCTGTTTTTT.

The chain links TRBV5-1 to TRBJ2-5, with 7 positions matching TRBD1. The V gene end was trimmed by 0 bases and the J gene end by 5 bases; junction bases not matched to a gene: 13. CDR1 is SGHRS and CDR2 is YFSETQ in the germline V gene. This CDR3 is built from 17 residues. The chain's CDR3 is CASSLDHDRVRRETQYF. CDR3 nucleotide sequence: TGCGCCAGCAGCTTGGATCACGACAGGGTGAGGAGGGAGACCCAGTACTTC.

This chain links TRBV6-4 with TRBJ2-3; D unresolved. Trimming stripped 0 bases from V and 5 bases from J, with 15 bases between. Germline CDR1 and CDR2: MRHNA and SNTAGT. The CDR3 sequence is 16 residues long. The CDR3 DNA reads as TGTGCCAGCAGTGACTCCCCGATAAGGCATCAAGATACGCAGTATTTT. It codes for CASSDSPIRHQDTQYF.

This clone appeared many times. The V call is TRBV7-6, the J call TRBJ2-7; 8 bases fit TRBD1. The CDR3 totals 16 residues. Germline V gene lookup returns CDR1 SGHVS and CDR2 FNYEAQ. After removal of 5 bases from V and 3 bases from J, the junction contained 12 bases not matched to a gene. The CDR3 sequence is CASSPGAVRGHYEQYF. The CDR3 DNA is TGTGCCAGCAGCCCGGGGGCGGTCAGGGGGCACTACGAGCAGTACTTC.

The chain uses TRBV7-3 and TRBJ2-5; D might be TRBD2 (6 bases). The V end was cut by 5 bases, the J end by 5 bases, with 21 bases between. The CDR3 contains 16 residues. Germline V gives CDR1 SGHTA, CDR2 FQGTGA. CDR3 protein: CASSLIGDHRGETQYF. In nucleotides, the CDR3 is TGTGCCAGCAGCCTAATAGGGGACCACCGGGGGGAGACCCAGTACTTC.

The gene calls are TRBV7-9 and TRBJ2-5; the D gene could be TRBD1 or TRBD2 (5 bases each). V was shortened by 3 bases and J by 1 base, with 6 bases between the two germline ends. The CDR3 is made up of 13 amino acids. The V gene's germline CDR1 is SEHNR and CDR2 FQNEAQ (reference sequence). The CDR3 region is CASSFGGQETQYF. The DNA for the CDR3 is TGTGCCAGCAGCTTTGGGGGCCAAGAGACCCAGTACTTC.